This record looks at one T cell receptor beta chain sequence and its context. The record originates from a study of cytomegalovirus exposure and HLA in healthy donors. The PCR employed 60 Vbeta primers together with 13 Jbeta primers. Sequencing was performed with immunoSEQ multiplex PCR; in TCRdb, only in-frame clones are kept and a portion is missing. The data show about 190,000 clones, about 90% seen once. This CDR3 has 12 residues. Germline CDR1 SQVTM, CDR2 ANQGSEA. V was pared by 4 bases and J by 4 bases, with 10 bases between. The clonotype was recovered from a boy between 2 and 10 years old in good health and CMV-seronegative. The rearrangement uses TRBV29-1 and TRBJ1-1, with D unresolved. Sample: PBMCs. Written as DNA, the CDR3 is TGCAGCGTTGTAGGAGTAGGCACTGAAGCTTTCTTT. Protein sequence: CSVVGVGTEAFF.